This T cell receptor (beta chain) originates from a study of T cell responses to AZD1222 COVID-19 vaccine. Study results and limitations: In a largely white British group with more females than males, clonal diversity was possibly underestimated. In the spike-specific TCR repertoire, nearly half reportedly target unmutated variant regions.

The CDR3 spans 16 residues. The germline CDR1 and CDR2 sequences are SNHLY and FYNNEI. V was pared by 1 base and J by 1 base, with 13 bases between. Method: immunoSEQ multiplex PCR; TCRdb's copy keeps in-frame clones and lacks some. The sample consists of 150,000 to 200,000 clones, around 92% of them appearing once. As for this clone: Its antigen is currently unknown.

The source material was peripheral blood, sampled 28 days after the second AZD1222 dose. The receptor comes from an adult who received the AZD1222 COVID-19 vaccine. The V gene is TRBV2, the J gene TRBJ1-2, with D unclear. The CDR3 DNA reads as TGTGCCAGCAGTGAAGGAGGGCGGGAGAATAACTATGGCTACACCTTC. Protein sequence: CASSEGGRENNYGYTF. Filled out from reference TRBV2 and TRBJ1-2, the complete variable domain reads EPEVTQTPSHQVTQMGQEVILRCVPISNHLYFYWYRQILGQKVEFLVSFYNNEISEKSEIFDDQFSVERPDGSNFTLKIRSTKLEDSAMYFCASSEGGRENNYGYTFGSGTRLTVV.